This T cell receptor beta chain was identified in a study of blood T cell repertoires in COVID-19. Sequenced by immunoSEQ multiplex PCR; TCRdb stores in-frame clones only, minus some. The table shows 200,000 to 250,000 clones, with 92% occurring only once. The sequenced sample was peripheral blood. The clonotype was recovered from a man aged 55 to 70 with COVID-19, enrolled during active disease.

The CDR3 sequence is CASSQEFAGGGEQFF. The CDR3 coding sequence is TGCGCCAGCAGCCAAGAGTTTGCCGGGGGAGGTGAGCAGTTCTTC. The chain employs TRBV4-1 and TRBJ2-1; tentatively, D is TRBD2 (6 bases). Looked up from germline, CDR1 is MGHRA and CDR2 is YSYEKL. The CDR3 runs to 15 residues. V lost 0 bases and J 9 bases, leaving 15 bases between the germline ends.